These 27 T cell receptor beta chains were sequenced from one sample in a study of technical replicates of blood from a few donors. TCRdb's copy holds only in-frame clones and misses some; the assay was immunoSEQ multiplex PCR. The sample shows about 76,000 clones, 80% to 90% of them seen only once. Sequencing input: PBMCs. The receptor source for this set is a human donor in good health. Some clones in this sample may be carry-over from other donors' samples.

In its sample, this clone was seen a few times. This chain connects TRBV11-2 to TRBJ1-1; TRBD1 agrees at 7 bases. Per germline, CDR1 SGHAT and CDR2 FQNNGV. CDR3 length equals 14 residues. V lost 6 bases, J lost 4 bases, and 8 bases stayed unmatched. CDR3: CASSAAGGFTEAFF. The CDR3 DNA reads TGTGCCAGCAGTGCGGCAGGGGGGTTCACTGAAGCTTTCTTT.

The table lists this clone with a few counts. The chain links TRBV5-4 to TRBJ1-6; 10 nucleotides match TRBD1. CDR3 length: 16 amino acids. The germline V gene encodes CDR1 SGHNT and CDR2 YYREEE (reference sequence). The ends lost 0 bases at V and 10 bases at J; junction bases unmatched: 7. CDR3 amino acids: CASSLGTGGVGSPLHF. For the CDR3, the DNA is TGTGCCAGCAGCTTGGGGACAGGGGGAGTAGGATCACCCCTCCACTTT.

This chain joins TRBV6-5 and TRBJ2-5; D is possibly TRBD1 (5 bases). CDR1 MNHEY and CDR2 SVGAGI come from the germline V gene. The CDR3 sequence is 14 residues long. Trimming took 0 bases from V and 5 from J, leaving 10 bases between them. The CDR3 sequence: CASSYSQGAETQYF. The CDR3 DNA follows: TGTGCCAGCAGTTACTCGCAGGGTGCGGAGACCCAGTACTTC.

This chain uses TRBV11-2 with TRBJ1-2; D is possibly TRBD1 (5 bases). The germline V gene has CDR1 SGHAT and CDR2 FQNNGV. Trimming took 6 bases from V and 4 from J, leaving 12 bases between them. The length of the CDR3 is 13 residues. CDR3 DNA sequence: TGTGCCAGCAGTACCCCCAGGGCCTATGGCTACACCTTC. Protein sequence: CASSTPRAYGYTF.

A single count supports this clone. The CDR3 region has the DNA TGTGCTAGTGGCCCCATCACAGGGATGAACACTGAAGCTTTCTTT. Translation: CASGPITGMNTEAFF. The chain couples TRBV12-5 to TRBJ1-1, with D perhaps TRBD1 (6 bases). This CDR3 comprises 15 residues. CDR1 LGHNT and CDR2 FRNRAP come from the germline V gene. With 6 bases removed from V and 0 bases from J, the gap between germline ends came to 14 bases.

Only a few counts were recorded for this clone. The chain combines TRBV9 with TRBJ1-5, with D hard to call. The CDR3 totals 14 residues. The V end lost 0 bases, the J end lost 5 bases, and 9 bases lay between the germline ends. Looked up from germline, CDR1 is SGDLS and CDR2 is YYNGEE. CDR3 coding DNA: TGTGCCAGCAGCGTAGGAGTTAACGATCAGCCCCAGCATTTT. Translated: CASSVGVNDQPQHF.

The CDR3 region is CASTGSRDAQETQYF. The CDR3 DNA is TGTGCCAGCACCGGGTCGCGGGACGCGCAAGAGACCCAGTACTTC. This chain connects TRBV7-9 to TRBJ2-5, with D possibly TRBD2 on 6 matching bases. The CDR3 is 15 residues long. The V and J ends lost 7 bases and 2 bases respectively, with 17 bases between them. From germline, CDR1 is SEHNR and CDR2 FQNEAQ (reference sequence).

This chain joins TRBV21-1 and TRBJ2-7; TRBD1, as called in the table, went unchecked against the DNA. TRBV21-1 represents a pseudogene. This CDR3 is built from 14 residues. CDR3 bases: TGTGCCAGCAGCACCCGGGACAGCTCCTACGAGCAGTACTTC. Translating gives CASSTRDSSYEQYF.

The V call is TRBV5-4, the J call TRBJ1-1; D gene ambiguous. Germline assignment: CDR1 SGHNT and CDR2 YYREEE (reference sequence). The V end lost 0 bases, the J end lost 14 bases, and 11 bases lay between the germline ends. The CDR3 contains 11 residues. In nucleotides, the CDR3 is TGTGCCAGCAGCTTGGGCCCGAAACTCTTCTTT. Residues: CASSLGPKLFF. The full variable domain, in which reference TRBV5-4 and TRBJ1-1 provide the parts outside the CDR3, is ETGVTQSPTHLIKTRGQQVTLRCSSQSGHNTVSWYQQALGQGPQFIFQYYREEENGRGNFPPRFSGLQFPNYSSELNVNALELDDSALYLCASSLGPKLFFGQGTRLTVV.

The chain links TRBV7-2 to TRBJ1-5; D is ambiguous. The CDR3 consists of 15 residues. The germline CDR1 and CDR2 sequences are SGHTA and FQGNSA. Trimming took 3 bases from V and 5 from J, leaving 14 bases between them. The CDR3 coding sequence is TGTGCCAGCAGCTTTCGGGTGGGTGGCGATCAGCCCCAGCATTTT. This translates into CASSFRVGGDQPQHF.

The genes are TRBV18 and TRBJ1-1, with 7 bases aligning to TRBD1. The length of the CDR3 is 15 residues. Trimming cost V 5 bases and J 0 bases; bases outside gene matches: 6. CDR1 is KGHSH and CDR2 is LQKENI in the germline V gene. CDR3 region: CASSGTGQLNTEAFF. CDR3 DNA: TGTGCCAGCTCAGGGACGGGACAGTTGAACACTGAAGCTTTCTTT.

The V gene is TRBV18, the J gene TRBJ2-1; maybe TRBD2 (6 bases). The CDR3 contains 13 residues. Trimming took 5 bases from V and 8 from J, leaving 13 bases between them. Germline-derived CDR1 and CDR2 are KGHSH and LQKENI. The CDR3 sequence: CASSSGLGYEQFF. The CDR3 DNA is TGTGCCAGCTCATCGGGACTCGGGTATGAGCAGTTCTTC.

This clone has just one count. The J gene is TRBJ1-2, the V gene TRBV4-3, with TRBD1 as a possible D gene (5 bases). Germline lookup yields CDR1 LGHNA and CDR2 YSLEER. This CDR3 region has 14 residues. V lost 1 base and J lost 6, with 12 bases in between. The CDR3 sequence is CASSQATGGDGYTF. The DNA of the CDR3 is TGCGCCAGCAGCCAAGCCACGGGGGGGGATGGCTACACCTTC.

This rearrangement joins TRBV5-1 to TRBJ2-7; a possible D gene is TRBD1 (5 bases). V was trimmed by 2 bases and J by 0 bases, leaving 9 bases between them. CDR1 is SGHRS and CDR2 is YFSETQ in the germline V gene. The CDR3 sequence is 14 residues long. CDR3 in amino acids: CASSFWGSSYEQYF. The CDR3 DNA reads as TGCGCCAGCAGCTTCTGGGGCAGCTCCTACGAGCAGTACTTC.

In the case of this clone: At one of its ends the junction is not consistent with the germline gene, which may arise from a read error. The rearrangement links TRBV19 to TRBJ1-5, with a tentative D call TRBD1 (6 bases). The CDR3 covers 16 residues. The germline V gene encodes CDR1 LNHDA and CDR2 SQIVND (reference sequence). In DNA form, the CDR3 reads TGTGCCAGTAGCATAGGGGGGGGAGGGCGCGTTCAGCCCCAGCATTTT. Translation gives CASSIGGGGRVQPQHF.

This chain joins TRBV10-2 and TRBJ2-1; TRBD2 matches 8 bases. The CDR3 length is 14 residues. Trimming removed 4 bases from V and 5 bases from J; junction bases left unmatched: 4. Germline values: CDR1 WSHSY, CDR2 SAAADI. For the CDR3, the DNA is TGCGCCAGCAGTGGTCTAGCGGGCCACAATGAGCAGTTCTTC. This translates into CASSGLAGHNEQFF.

The genes are TRBV4-3 and TRBJ2-7; 9 positions match TRBD2. The CDR3 extends over 16 amino acids. V trimming: 4 bases; J trimming: 1 base; junction bases outside the gene matches: 8. Germline CDR1 is LGHNA and CDR2 is YSLEER. The CDR3 sequence is CASSPLAGVPSYEQYF. CDR3 DNA sequence: TGCGCCAGCAGCCCTTTAGCGGGAGTACCGTCCTACGAGCAGTACTTC.

The rearrangement uses TRBV7-2 and TRBJ2-3, with TRBD2 matching over 7 bases. The CDR3 consists of 16 residues. V lost 5 bases, J lost 6 bases, and 14 bases stayed unmatched. The V gene's germline CDR1 is SGHTA and CDR2 FQGNSA. CDR3 nucleotide sequence: TGTGCCAGCAGCCCCCGCCCCAAGCGGGGTTGGGATACGCAGTATTTT. The encoded protein is CASSPRPKRGWDTQYF. Full variable domain (outside the CDR3, taken from reference TRBV7-2 and TRBJ2-3): GAGVSQSPSNKVTEKGKDVELRCDPISGHTALYWYRQSLGQGLEFLIYFQGNSAPDKSGLPSDRFSAERTGGSVSTLTIQRTQQEDSAVYLCASSPRPKRGWDTQYFGPGTRLTVL.

This chain uses TRBV7-9 with TRBJ1-4; D is uncertain. Germline V lookup: CDR1 SEHNR, CDR2 FQNEAQ (reference sequence). The V end lost 2 bases, the J end lost 6 bases, and 13 bases lay between the germline ends. The CDR3 has 15 amino acids. CDR3 region: CASSLLGDRDEKLFF. DNA for the CDR3: TGTGCCAGCAGCTTACTCGGGGATCGGGATGAAAAACTGTTTTTT. Supplemented by reference TRBV7-9 and TRBJ1-4, the full variable domain reads DTGVSQNPRHKITKRGQNVTFRCDPISEHNRLYWYRQTLGQGPEFLTYFQNEAQLEKSRLLSDRFSAERPKGSFSTLEIQRTEQGDSAMYLCASSLLGDRDEKLFFGSGTQLSVL.

V gene TRBV19 combines with J gene TRBJ2-2, with 8 positions matching TRBD2. This CDR3 is built from 16 residues. V shed 6 bases, J shed 0 bases, and the junction held 6 bases outside the gene matches. Germline V gene data show CDR1 as LNHDA and CDR2 as SQIVND (reference sequence). The CDR3 nucleotides are TGTGCCAGTAGGGTTACTAGCGGAGCGAACACCGGGGAGCTGTTTTTT. As protein: CASRVTSGANTGELFF.

J is TRBJ1-4 and V is TRBV30; no reliable D call. Trimming removed 2 bases from V and 14 bases from J, with 12 bases in between. The CDR3 is 11 residues long. Looked up from germline, CDR1 is GTSNPN and CDR2 is SVGIG (reference sequence). The CDR3 is CAWSHYLRLFF. In nucleotides, the CDR3 is TGTGCCTGGAGTCATTATCTGAGGCTGTTTTTT. Drawing the rest from reference TRBV30 and TRBJ1-4, the complete variable domain is SQTIHQWPATLVQPVGSPLSLECTVEGTSNPNLYWYRQAAGRGLQLLFYSVGIGQISSEVPQNLSASRPQDRQFILSSKKLLLSDSGFYLCAWSHYLRLFFGSGTQLSVL.

This sequence joins TRBV1 and TRBJ2-1; the table names TRBD2, a call not compared with the DNA. TRBV1 is annotated as a pseudogene. The CDR3 contains 16 residues. The DNA for the CDR3 is TGCACCAGCAGCACTAGCGGGGGAGACCCCTACAATGAGCAGTTCTTC. This encodes CTSSTSGGDPYNEQFF.

This clone is labeled large. This chain connects TRBV5-6 to TRBJ2-1; possibly TRBD2 for D (6 bases). Germline CDR1 is SGHDT and CDR2 is YYEEEE. The V end was cut by 4 bases, the J end by 8 bases, with 16 bases between. The CDR3 is 14 residues long. The CDR3, as DNA: TGTGCCAGCAGCCCTGGACTACCCAACGATGAGCAGTTCTTC. Its protein product is CASSPGLPNDEQFF.

The chain couples TRBV14 to TRBJ1-2, with 12 bases identical to TRBD1. Germline values: CDR1 SGHDN, CDR2 FVKESK. The CDR3 sequence is 18 residues long. The J segment lost 4 bases and the V segment lost 3 bases, leaving 12 bases of the junction unmatched. CDR3 amino acids: CASSHQNRDRGLGYGYTF. The CDR3 nucleotides read TGTGCCAGCAGCCACCAAAACCGGGACAGGGGGCTCGGCTATGGCTACACCTTC.

The chain recombines TRBV30 with TRBJ1-2; D is undetermined. Trimming stripped 4 bases from V and 5 bases from J, with 11 bases between. The CDR3 contains 12 residues. The germline V gene encodes CDR1 GTSNPN and CDR2 SVGIG (reference sequence). The CDR3 nucleotides read TGTGCCTGGACGGCGGGTCAGTATGGCTACACCTTC. Protein sequence: CAWTAGQYGYTF.

This chain links TRBV13 with TRBJ2-3, with 8 bases lining up with TRBD2. After removal of 8 bases from V and 1 base from J, the junction contained 8 bases not matched to a gene. This CDR3 has 15 residues. In germline, CDR1 is PRHDT, CDR2 FYEKMQ (reference sequence). The CDR3 coding sequence is TGTGCCAGCTGGGGAGGGACTAGGGGCACAGATACGCAGTATTTT. This encodes CASWGGTRGTDTQYF.

The chain joins TRBV4-3 to TRBJ2-6; D is unclear. This CDR3 region has 17 residues. Germline lookup yields CDR1 LGHNA and CDR2 YSLEER. Between the trimmed V and J ends, which lost 0 bases and 0 bases, there was a span of 9 bases. The CDR3, as DNA: TGCGCCAGCAGCCAAGATAGGTGGAGCTCTGGGGCCAACGTCCTGACTTTC. This translates into CASSQDRWSSGANVLTF.